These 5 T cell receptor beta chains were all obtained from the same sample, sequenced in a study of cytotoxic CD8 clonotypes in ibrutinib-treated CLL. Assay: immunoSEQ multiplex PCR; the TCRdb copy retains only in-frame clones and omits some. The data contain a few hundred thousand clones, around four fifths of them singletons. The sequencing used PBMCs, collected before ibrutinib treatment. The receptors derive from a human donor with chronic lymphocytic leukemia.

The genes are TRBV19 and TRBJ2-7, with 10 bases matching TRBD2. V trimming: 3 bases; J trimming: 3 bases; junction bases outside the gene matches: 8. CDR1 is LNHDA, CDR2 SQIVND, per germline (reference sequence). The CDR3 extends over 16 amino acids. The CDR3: CASSIGLAGALYEQYF. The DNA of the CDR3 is TGTGCCAGTAGTATCGGGCTAGCGGGAGCCCTCTACGAGCAGTACTTC.

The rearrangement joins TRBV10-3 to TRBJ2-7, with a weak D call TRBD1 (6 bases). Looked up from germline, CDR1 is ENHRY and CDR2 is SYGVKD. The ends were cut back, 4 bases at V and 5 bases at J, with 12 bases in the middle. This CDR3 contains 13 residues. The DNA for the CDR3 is TGTGCCATCAGTGGCCCAGGGGCGCACGAGCAGTACTTC. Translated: CAISGPGAHEQYF.

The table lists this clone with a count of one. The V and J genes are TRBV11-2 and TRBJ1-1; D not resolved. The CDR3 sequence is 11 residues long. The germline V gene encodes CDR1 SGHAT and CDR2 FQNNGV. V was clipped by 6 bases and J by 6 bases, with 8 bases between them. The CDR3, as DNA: TGTGCCAGCAGTATCGGGGCTGAAGCTTTCTTT. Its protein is CASSIGAEAFF. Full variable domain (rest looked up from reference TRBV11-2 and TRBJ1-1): EAGVAQSPRYKIIEKRQSVAFWCNPISGHATLYWYQQILGQGPKLLIQFQNNGVVDDSQLPKDRFSAERLKGVDSTLKIQPAKLEDSAVYLCASSIGAEAFFGQGTRLTVV.

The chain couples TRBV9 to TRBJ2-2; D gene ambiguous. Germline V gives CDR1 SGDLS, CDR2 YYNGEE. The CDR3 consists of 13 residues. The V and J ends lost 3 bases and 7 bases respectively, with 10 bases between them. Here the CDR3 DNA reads TGTGCCAGCAGCGGGCGGTTCGGCGGGGAGCTGTTTTTT. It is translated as CASSGRFGGELFF.

The CDR3 region is CASSQDSRWGNIGRTDTQYF. The CDR3 nucleotides read TGCGCCAGCAGCCAAGATTCACGTTGGGGTAATATTGGTCGCACAGATACGCAGTATTTT. The chain employs TRBV4-3 and TRBJ2-3, with D unresolved. The V end was cut by 0 bases, the J end by 1 base, with 23 bases between. Germline CDR1 and CDR2: LGHNA and YSLEER. The CDR3 loop spans 20 amino acids.